This TCR beta chain stems from a study of cytomegalovirus exposure and HLA in healthy donors (dated by TCRdb to about 2017). For the wider study: According to a later analysis, one platform produced both the 120 validation repertoires and the 670 or so repertoires of the first cohort. The study aimed to test whether cataloging public T cell receptors could reveal signatures of past pathogen exposure. Besides the first cohort of approximately 670 subjects, a separate validation cohort made up of about 120 different subjects was used. To predict cytomegalovirus infection status, the study brought together high-throughput TCR immunosequencing, statistical association of individual TCRs with disease status, and machine learning.

According to the germline V gene (reference sequence), CDR1 reads MNHEY and CDR2 reads SMNVEV. From the cysteine up to the phenylalanine, the CDR3 has a length of 17 residues. The sequence is cut down to CDR3 DNA, 51 bases in frame from base 1. Here V drops 8 bases and J drops 10 bases, and the junction holds 23 bases not matched to any gene. Study-wide conclusions, independent of this receptor: The study listed 150 to 200 TCR beta chains as associated with cytomegalovirus. Cytomegalovirus status was reported to be diagnosed by the classifier with high specificity and sensitivity in both the original and validation cohorts. Most TCR sequences were observed very rarely across donors, whereas some public TCRs were present in many individuals. In vitro tests confirmed that a few of the cytomegalovirus-associated TCR beta chains recognize cytomegalovirus antigens. The authors suggested that the approach could potentially be extended to other disease states and immunological phenotypes. Subsequent analysis determined that TCRs grouped into clusters in the first cohort also showed a tendency toward co-occurrence across the 130 or so validation repertoires, and roughly 94% of cluster scores exceeded 0. All 120 or so repertoires were used to score co-occurrence in the validation cohort in a later analysis, because that analysis had no HLA typing for the cohort.

Receptor libraries were prepared by the immunoSEQ multiplex PCR assay. Per the original workflow: A statistical classification framework was built to diagnose cytomegalovirus status from the catalog of TCR beta chain sequences. In its TCRdb copy, this immuneACCESS table keeps in-frame sequences only and misses some clones. Where compared with another copy, unresolved V genes explain less than half of these, and the others have no known cause. The V and J calls and the clone size are those of that table, but D and trimming were determined from the DNA. In this sample the table shows about 150,000 clones, approximately 86% of which occur a single time. Jointly, the top ten make up 2.1% of the sample. The donors were included in the validation cohort of 90 to 150 subjects, a group kept apart from the roughly 670-subject first cohort. This clone has a single count. This receptor's antigen is unknown. Per-base qualities were not stored, and no clone one base away is much larger.

The TCR was taken from a human donor in good health. The sequenced sample was PBMCs. This receptor chain uses TRBV27 and TRBJ1-1, with 9 central nucleotides matching TRBD1. The nucleotide sequence reads as follows: TGTGCCAGCTACATAGGTCGCCTCACAGGGGGCGAAGGGAGAGCTTTCTTT. It specifies CASYIGRLTGGEGRAFF.